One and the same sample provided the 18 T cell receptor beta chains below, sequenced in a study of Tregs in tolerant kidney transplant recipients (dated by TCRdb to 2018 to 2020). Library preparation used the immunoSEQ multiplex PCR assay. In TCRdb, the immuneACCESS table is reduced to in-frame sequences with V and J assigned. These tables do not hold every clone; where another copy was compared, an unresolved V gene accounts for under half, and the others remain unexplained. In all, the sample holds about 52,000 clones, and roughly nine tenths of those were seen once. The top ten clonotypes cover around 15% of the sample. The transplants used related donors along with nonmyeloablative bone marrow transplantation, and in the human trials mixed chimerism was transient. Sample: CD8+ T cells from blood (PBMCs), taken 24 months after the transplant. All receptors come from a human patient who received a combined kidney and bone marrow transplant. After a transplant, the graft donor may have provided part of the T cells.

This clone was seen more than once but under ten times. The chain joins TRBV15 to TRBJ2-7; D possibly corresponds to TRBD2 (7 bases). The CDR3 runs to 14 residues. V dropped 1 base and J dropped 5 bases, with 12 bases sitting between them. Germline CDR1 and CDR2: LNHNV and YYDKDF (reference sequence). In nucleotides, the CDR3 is TGTGCCACCAGCAGAGTGGGGGGGGCGAACGAGCAGTACTTC. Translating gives CATSRVGGANEQYF.

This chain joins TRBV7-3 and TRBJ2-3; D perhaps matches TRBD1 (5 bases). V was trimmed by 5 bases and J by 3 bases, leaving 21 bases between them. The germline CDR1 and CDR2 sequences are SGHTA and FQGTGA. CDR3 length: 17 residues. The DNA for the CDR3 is TGTGCCAGCAGCCGATATGGCAGGGCGATCGAAACAGATACGCAGTATTTT. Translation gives CASSRYGRAIETDTQYF.

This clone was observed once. The chain's CDR3 is CASSQDSTSGEGEQYF. CDR3 DNA sequence: TGTGCCAGCAGCCAAGATAGTACTAGCGGGGAGGGCGAGCAGTACTTC. The chain employs TRBV4-2 and TRBJ2-7; 10 bases agree with TRBD2. Trimming at V came to 0 bases and at J to 6 bases, leaving 8 bases not matched to a gene. CDR1 is LGHNA and CDR2 is YNFKEQ in the germline V gene. The CDR3 has 16 residues.

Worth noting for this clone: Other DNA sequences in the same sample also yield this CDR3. The CDR3 DNA is TGTGCCAGCAGTTACTCCAGCTCCTACGAGCAGTACTTC. This sequence encodes CASSYSSSYEQYF. V is TRBV6-6 and J is TRBJ2-7, with D unclear. The germline V gene encodes CDR1 MNHNY and CDR2 SVGAGI (reference sequence). CDR3 length equals 13 residues. V lost 0 bases to trimming and J lost 0 bases, with 3 bases between them.

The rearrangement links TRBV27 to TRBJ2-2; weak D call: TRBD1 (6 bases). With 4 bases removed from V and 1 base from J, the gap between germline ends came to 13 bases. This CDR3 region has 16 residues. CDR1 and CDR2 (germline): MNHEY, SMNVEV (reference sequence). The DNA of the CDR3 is TGTGCCAGCAGTTCCCTCCGACAGGTGAACACCGGGGAGCTGTTTTTT. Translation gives CASSSLRQVNTGELFF.

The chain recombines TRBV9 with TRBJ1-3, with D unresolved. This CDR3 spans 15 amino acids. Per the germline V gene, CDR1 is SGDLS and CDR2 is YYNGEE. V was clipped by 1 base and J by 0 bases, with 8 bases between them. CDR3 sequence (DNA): TGTGCCAGCAGCGTATCCGGGGACTCTGGAAACACCATATATTTT. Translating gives CASSVSGDSGNTIYF.

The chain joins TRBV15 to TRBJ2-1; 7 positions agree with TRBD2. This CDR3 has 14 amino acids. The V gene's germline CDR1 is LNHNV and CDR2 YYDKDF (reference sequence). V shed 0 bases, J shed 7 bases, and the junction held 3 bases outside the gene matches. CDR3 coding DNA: TGTGCCACCAGCAGAGACCGGGAGGTTAATGAGCAGTTCTTC. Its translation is CATSRDREVNEQFF.

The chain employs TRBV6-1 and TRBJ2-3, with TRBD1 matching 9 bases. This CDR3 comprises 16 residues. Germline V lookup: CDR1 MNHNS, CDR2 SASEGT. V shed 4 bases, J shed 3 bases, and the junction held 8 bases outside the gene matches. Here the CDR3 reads CASSVAGTGSTDTQYF. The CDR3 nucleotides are TGTGCCAGCAGTGTTGCCGGGACAGGGTCTACAGATACGCAGTATTTT.

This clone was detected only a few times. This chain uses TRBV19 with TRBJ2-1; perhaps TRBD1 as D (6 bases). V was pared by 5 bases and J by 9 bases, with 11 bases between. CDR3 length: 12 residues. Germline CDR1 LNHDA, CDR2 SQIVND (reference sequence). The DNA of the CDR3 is TGTGCCAGTAGTGTCGGGACAATTGAGCAGTTCTTC. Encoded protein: CASSVGTIEQFF.

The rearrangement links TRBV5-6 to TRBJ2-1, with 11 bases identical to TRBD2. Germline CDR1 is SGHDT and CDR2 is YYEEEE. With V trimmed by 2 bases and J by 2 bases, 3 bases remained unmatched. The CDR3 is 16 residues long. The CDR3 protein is CASSFPSGRTYNEQFF. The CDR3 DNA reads TGTGCCAGCAGCTTTCCTAGCGGGAGGACCTACAATGAGCAGTTCTTC.

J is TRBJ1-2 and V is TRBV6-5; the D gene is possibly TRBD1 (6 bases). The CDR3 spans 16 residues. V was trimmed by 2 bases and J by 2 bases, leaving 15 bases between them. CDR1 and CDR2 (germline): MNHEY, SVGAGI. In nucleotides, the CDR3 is TGTGCCAGCAGTTACGCCCCCTGGCAGGGGAACTATGGCTACACCTTC. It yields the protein CASSYAPWQGNYGYTF.

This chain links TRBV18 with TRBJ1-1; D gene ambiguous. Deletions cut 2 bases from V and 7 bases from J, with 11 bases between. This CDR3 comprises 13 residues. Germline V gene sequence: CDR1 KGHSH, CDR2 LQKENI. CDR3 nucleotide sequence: TGTGCCAGCTCACCAGAAAGCCTCTTTGAAGCTTTCTTT. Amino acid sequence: CASSPESLFEAFF. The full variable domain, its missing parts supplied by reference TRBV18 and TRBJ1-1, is NAGVMQNPRHLVRRRGQEARLRCSPMKGHSHVYWYRQLPEEGLKFMVYLQKENIIDESGMPKERFSAEFPKEGPSILRIQQVVRGDSAAYFCASSPESLFEAFFGQGTRLTVV.

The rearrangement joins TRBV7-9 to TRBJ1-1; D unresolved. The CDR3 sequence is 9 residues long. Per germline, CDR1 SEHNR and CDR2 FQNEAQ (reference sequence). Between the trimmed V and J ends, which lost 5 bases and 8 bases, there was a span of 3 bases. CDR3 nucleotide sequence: TGTGCCAGCAGCCAAGAAGCTTTCTTT. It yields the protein CASSQEAFF. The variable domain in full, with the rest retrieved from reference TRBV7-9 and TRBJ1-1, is DTGVSQNPRHKITKRGQNVTFRCDPISEHNRLYWYRQTLGQGPEFLTYFQNEAQLEKSRLLSDRFSAERPKGSFSTLEIQRTEQGDSAMYLCASSQEAFFGQGTRLTVV.

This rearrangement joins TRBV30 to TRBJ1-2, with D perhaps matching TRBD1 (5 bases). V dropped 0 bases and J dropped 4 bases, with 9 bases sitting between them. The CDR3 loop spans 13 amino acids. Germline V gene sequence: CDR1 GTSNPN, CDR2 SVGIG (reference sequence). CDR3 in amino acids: CAWSVVRAYGYTF. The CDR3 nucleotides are TGTGCCTGGAGTGTGGTCAGGGCCTATGGCTACACCTTC.

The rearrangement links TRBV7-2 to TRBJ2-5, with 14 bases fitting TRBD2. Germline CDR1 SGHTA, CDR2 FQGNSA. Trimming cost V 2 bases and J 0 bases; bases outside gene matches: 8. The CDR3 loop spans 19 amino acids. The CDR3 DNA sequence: TGTGCCAGCAGCTTAAATCGACTAGCGGGAGGGGTGTACCAAGAGACCCAGTACTTC. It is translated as CASSLNRLAGGVYQETQYF.

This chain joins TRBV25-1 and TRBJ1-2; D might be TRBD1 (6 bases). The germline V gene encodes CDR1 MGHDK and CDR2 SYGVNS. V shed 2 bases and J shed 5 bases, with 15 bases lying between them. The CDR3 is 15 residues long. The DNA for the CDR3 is TGTGCCAGCAGTGAAAGGTTGGACAGCTTGTATGGCTACACCTTC. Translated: CASSERLDSLYGYTF.

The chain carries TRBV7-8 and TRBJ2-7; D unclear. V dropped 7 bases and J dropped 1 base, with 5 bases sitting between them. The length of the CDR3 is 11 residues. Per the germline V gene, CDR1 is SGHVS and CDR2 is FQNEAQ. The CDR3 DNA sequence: TGTGCCAGCACTACGTCCTACGAGCAGTACTTC. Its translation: CASTTSYEQYF. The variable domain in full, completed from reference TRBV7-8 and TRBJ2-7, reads GAGVSQSPRYKVAKRGQDVALRCDPISGHVSLFWYQQALGQGPEFLTYFQNEAQLDKSGLPSDRFFAERPEGSVSTLKIQRTQQEDSAVYLCASTTSYEQYFGPGTRLTVT.

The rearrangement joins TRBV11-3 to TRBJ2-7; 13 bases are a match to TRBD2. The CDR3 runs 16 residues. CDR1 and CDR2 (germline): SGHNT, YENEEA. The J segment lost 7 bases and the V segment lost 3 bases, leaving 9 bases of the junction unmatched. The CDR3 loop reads CASSFELAGGPGEQYF. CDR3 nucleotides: TGTGCCAGCAGCTTTGAACTAGCGGGAGGGCCGGGGGAGCAGTACTTC.